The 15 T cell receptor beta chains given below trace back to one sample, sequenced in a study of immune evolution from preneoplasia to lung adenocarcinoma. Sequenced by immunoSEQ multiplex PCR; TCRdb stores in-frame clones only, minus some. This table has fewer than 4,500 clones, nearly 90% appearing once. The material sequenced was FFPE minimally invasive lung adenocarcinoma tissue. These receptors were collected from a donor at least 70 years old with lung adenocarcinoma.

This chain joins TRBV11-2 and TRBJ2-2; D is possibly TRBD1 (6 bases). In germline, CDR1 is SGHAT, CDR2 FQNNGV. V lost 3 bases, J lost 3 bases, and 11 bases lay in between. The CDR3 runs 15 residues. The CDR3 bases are TGTGCCAGCAGCTTTGGCGCAGGGGACACCGGGGAGCTGTTTTTT. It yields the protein CASSFGAGDTGELFF. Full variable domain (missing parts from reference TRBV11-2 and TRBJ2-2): EAGVAQSPRYKIIEKRQSVAFWCNPISGHATLYWYQQILGQGPKLLIQFQNNGVVDDSQLPKDRFSAERLKGVDSTLKIQPAKLEDSAVYLCASSFGAGDTGELFFGEGSRLTVL.

The CDR3 is CASSPTGEGTEAFF. The CDR3 DNA reads TGTGCCAGCAGTCCCACAGGGGAAGGAACTGAAGCTTTCTTT. The chain links TRBV2 to TRBJ1-1; 7 nucleotides line up with TRBD1. This CDR3 comprises 14 residues. V shed 5 bases, J shed 5 bases, and the junction held 8 bases outside the gene matches. Germline V lookup: CDR1 SNHLY, CDR2 FYNNEI.

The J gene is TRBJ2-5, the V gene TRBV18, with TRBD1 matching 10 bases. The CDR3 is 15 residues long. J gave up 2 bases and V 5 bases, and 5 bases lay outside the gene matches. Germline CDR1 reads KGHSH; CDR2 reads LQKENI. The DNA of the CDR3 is TGTGCCAGCTCAGAATCGGACAGGGGGCAAGAGACCCAGTACTTC. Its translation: CASSESDRGQETQYF.

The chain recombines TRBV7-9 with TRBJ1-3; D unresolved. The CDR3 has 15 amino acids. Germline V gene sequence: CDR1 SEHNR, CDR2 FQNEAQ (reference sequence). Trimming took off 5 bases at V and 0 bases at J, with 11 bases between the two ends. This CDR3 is CASSLEPDSGNTIYF. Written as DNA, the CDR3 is TGTGCCAGCAGCCTGGAGCCGGACTCTGGAAACACCATATATTTT.

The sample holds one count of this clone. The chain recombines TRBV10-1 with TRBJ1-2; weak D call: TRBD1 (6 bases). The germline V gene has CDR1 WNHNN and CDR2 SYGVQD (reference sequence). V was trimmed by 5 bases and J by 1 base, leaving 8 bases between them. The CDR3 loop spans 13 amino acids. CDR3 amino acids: CASSQGINYGYTF. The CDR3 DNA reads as TGCGCCAGCAGTCAGGGGATTAACTATGGCTACACCTTC.

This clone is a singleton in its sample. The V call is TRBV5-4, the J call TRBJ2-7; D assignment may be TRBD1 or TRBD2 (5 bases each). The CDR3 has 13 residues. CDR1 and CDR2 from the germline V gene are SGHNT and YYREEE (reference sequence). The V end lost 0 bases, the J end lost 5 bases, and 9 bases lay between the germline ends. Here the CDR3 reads CASSLGGADEQYF. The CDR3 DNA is TGTGCCAGCAGCTTGGGAGGGGCAGACGAGCAGTACTTC.

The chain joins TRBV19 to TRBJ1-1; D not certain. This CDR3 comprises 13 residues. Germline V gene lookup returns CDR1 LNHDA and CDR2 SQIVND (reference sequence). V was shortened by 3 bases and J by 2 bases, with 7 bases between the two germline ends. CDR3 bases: TGTGCCAGTAGTATTACAGCAAACACTGAAGCTTTCTTT. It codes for CASSITANTEAFF.

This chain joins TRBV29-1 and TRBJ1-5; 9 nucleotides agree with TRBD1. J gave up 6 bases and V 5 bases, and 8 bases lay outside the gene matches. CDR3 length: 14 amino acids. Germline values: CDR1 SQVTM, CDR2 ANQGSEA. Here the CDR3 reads CSVLEQGAGQPQHF. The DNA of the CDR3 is TGCAGCGTTCTTGAACAGGGGGCAGGTCAGCCCCAGCATTTT.

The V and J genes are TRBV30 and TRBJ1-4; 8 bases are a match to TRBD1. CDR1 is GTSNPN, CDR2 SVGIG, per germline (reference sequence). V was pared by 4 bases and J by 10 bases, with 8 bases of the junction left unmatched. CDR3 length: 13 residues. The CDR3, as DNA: TGTGCCTGGAAGGGAGACAGGGGAGGAAAACTGTTTTTT. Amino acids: CAWKGDRGGKLFF. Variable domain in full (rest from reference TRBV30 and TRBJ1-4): SQTIHQWPATLVQPVGSPLSLECTVEGTSNPNLYWYRQAAGRGLQLLFYSVGIGQISSEVPQNLSASRPQDRQFILSSKKLLLSDSGFYLCAWKGDRGGKLFFGSGTQLSVL.

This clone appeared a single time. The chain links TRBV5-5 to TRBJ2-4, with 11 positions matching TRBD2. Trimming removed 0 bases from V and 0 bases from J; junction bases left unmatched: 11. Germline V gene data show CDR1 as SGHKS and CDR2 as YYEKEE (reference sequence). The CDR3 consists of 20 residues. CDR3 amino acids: CASSLVVELAGVTAKNIQYF. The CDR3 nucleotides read TGTGCCAGCAGCTTGGTTGTGGAACTAGCGGGAGTCACAGCCAAAAACATTCAGTACTTC.

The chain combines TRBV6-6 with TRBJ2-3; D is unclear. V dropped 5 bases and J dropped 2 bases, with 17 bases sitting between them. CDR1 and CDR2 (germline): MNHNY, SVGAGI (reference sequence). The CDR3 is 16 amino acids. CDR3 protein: CASSHPRLDSTDTQYF. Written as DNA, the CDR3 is TGTGCCAGCAGTCACCCCAGATTGGATTCCACAGATACGCAGTATTTT.

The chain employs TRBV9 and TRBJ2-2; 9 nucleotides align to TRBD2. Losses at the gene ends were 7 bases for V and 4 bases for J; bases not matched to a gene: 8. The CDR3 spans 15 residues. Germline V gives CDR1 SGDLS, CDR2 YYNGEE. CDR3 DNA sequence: TGTGCCAGCGGTTCTAGCGGGGCCACCACCGGGGAGCTGTTTTTT. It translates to CASGSSGATTGELFF.

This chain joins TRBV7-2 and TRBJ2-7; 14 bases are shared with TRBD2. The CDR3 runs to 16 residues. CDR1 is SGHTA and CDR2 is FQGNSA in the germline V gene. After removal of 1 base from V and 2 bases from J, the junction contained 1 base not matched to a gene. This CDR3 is CASSLGGLAGAYEQYF. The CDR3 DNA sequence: TGTGCCAGCAGCTTAGGGGGACTAGCGGGAGCCTACGAGCAGTACTTC. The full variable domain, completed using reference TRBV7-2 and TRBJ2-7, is GAGVSQSPSNKVTEKGKDVELRCDPISGHTALYWYRQSLGQGLEFLIYFQGNSAPDKSGLPSDRFSAERTGGSVSTLTIQRTQQEDSAVYLCASSLGGLAGAYEQYFGPGTRLTVT.

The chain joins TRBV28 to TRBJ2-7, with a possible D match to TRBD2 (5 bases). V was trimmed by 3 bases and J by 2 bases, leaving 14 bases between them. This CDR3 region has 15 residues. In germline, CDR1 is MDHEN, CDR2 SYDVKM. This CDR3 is CASSFMRERAYEQYF. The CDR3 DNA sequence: TGTGCCAGCAGTTTTATGAGGGAGAGGGCCTACGAGCAGTACTTC. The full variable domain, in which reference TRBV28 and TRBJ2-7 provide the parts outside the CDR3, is DVKVTQSSRYLVKRTGEKVFLECVQDMDHENMFWYRQDPGLGLRLIYFSYDVKMKEKGDIPEGYSVSREKKERFSLILESASTNQTSMYLCASSFMRERAYEQYFGPGTRLTVT.

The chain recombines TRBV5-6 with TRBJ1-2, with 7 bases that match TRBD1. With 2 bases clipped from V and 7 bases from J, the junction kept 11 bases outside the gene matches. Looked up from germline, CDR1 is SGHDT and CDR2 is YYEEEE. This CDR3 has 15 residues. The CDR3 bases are TGTGCCAGCAGCTTTACGACAGGGTCTTTCGGTGGCTACACCTTC. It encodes CASSFTTGSFGGYTF. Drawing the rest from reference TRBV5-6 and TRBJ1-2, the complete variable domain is DAGVTQSPTHLIKTRGQQVTLRCSPKSGHDTVSWYQQALGQGPQFIFQYYEEEERQRGNFPDRFSGHQFPNYSSELNVNALLLGDSALYLCASSFTTGSFGGYTFGSGTRLTVV.